The rows below give T cell receptor beta chains drawn from one sample of a study of identical twins. TCRdb reprocessed the 5' RACE reads with MiXCR, giving one entry per CDR3 protein. In the table there are some 1,600,000 distinct CDR3 sequences, less than 40% of which are singletons. The sample was cord blood. Every receptor here comes from a newborn girl in good health. Both conserved end residues are part of each CDR3. The order of the fields is clone size, D gene, V gene, J gene, CDR3 protein, CDR3 DNA. D genes are given only for firm matches. The listing skips clone size in some rows; elsewhere it reads once, few, many or a size class.

clone_size: once
d_call: NA
v_call: TRBV25-1
j_call: TRBJ2-7
cdr3_aa: CAIRYNEQYF
cdr3_nt: TGTGCCATCCGTTACAATGAGCAGTACTTC

clone_size: few
d_call: NA
v_call: TRBV4-2
j_call: TRBJ1-4
cdr3_aa: CASSQEGGANEKLFF
cdr3_nt: TGTGCCAGCAGCCAAGAGGGGGGAGCTAATGAAAAACTGTTTTTT

clone_size: NA
d_call: NA
v_call: TRBV2
j_call: TRBJ2-2
cdr3_aa: CASSGLTGELFF
cdr3_nt: TGTGCCAGCAGTGGACTCACCGGGGAGCTGTTTTTT

clone_size: NA
d_call: NA
v_call: TRBV30
j_call: TRBJ2-3
cdr3_aa: CAGLGGTTDTQYF
cdr3_nt: TGTGCCGGACTAGGGGGGACCACAGATACGCAGTATTTT

clone_size: NA
d_call: TRBD2
v_call: TRBV5-1
j_call: TRBJ2-1
cdr3_aa: CASSIGGVYNEQFF
cdr3_nt: TGCGCCAGCAGTATCGGGGGGGTCTACAATGAGCAGTTCTTC

clone_size: many
d_call: NA
v_call: TRBV5-1
j_call: TRBJ2-1
cdr3_aa: CASSLGGLLYNEQFF
cdr3_nt: TGCGCCAGCAGCTTGGGGGGACTTCTTTACAATGAGCAGTTCTTC

clone_size: NA
d_call: TRBD1
v_call: TRBV5-1
j_call: TRBJ1-5
cdr3_aa: CASSPRQGMQPQHF
cdr3_nt: TGCGCCAGCAGCCCTCGACAGGGGATGCAGCCCCAGCATTTT

clone_size: few
d_call: NA
v_call: TRBV7-9
j_call: TRBJ2-1
cdr3_aa: CASSLIAPDNEQFF
cdr3_nt: TGTGCCAGCAGCTTGATAGCTCCCGACAATGAGCAGTTCTTC

clone_size: NA
d_call: NA
v_call: TRBV6-9
j_call: TRBJ1-5
cdr3_aa: CASSYLGGSNQPQHF
cdr3_nt: TGTGCCAGCAGTTATTTGGGGGGCAGCAATCAGCCCCAGCATTTT

clone_size: few
d_call: TRBD1
v_call: TRBV2
j_call: TRBJ1-1
cdr3_aa: CASSELGNRGQNTEAFF
cdr3_nt: TGTGCCAGCAGTGAACTGGGGAACAGGGGCCAAAACACTGAAGCTTTCTTT

clone_size: NA
d_call: NA
v_call: TRBV2
j_call: TRBJ1-6
cdr3_aa: CASSETAYNSPLHF
cdr3_nt: TGTGCCAGCAGTGAAACGGCATATAATTCACCCCTCCACTTT

clone_size: NA
d_call: NA
v_call: TRBV6-6
j_call: TRBJ1-2
cdr3_aa: CVSSYSRGEGYTF
cdr3_nt: TGTGTCAGCAGTTACTCGAGGGGGGAAGGCTACACCTTC

clone_size: few
d_call: NA
v_call: TRBV21-1
j_call: TRBJ2-1
cdr3_aa: CASSKVRECSYNEQFF
cdr3_nt: TGTGCCAGCAGCAAAGTCCGGGAATGCTCCTACAATGAGCAGTTCTTC

clone_size: many
d_call: NA
v_call: TRBV6-1
j_call: TRBJ1-2
cdr3_aa: CASSPRGSGYTF
cdr3_nt: TGTGCCAGCAGTCCCAGGGGTAGTGGCTACACCTTC

clone_size: few
d_call: NA
v_call: TRBV27
j_call: TRBJ1-2
cdr3_aa: CASSLTASGYGYTF
cdr3_nt: TGTGCCAGCAGTTTAACGGCCTCCGGCTATGGCTACACCTTC

clone_size: NA
d_call: TRBD1
v_call: TRBV20-1
j_call: TRBJ1-2
cdr3_aa: CSARSRDRDNYGYTF
cdr3_nt: TGCAGTGCTAGGTCCCGGGACAGGGACAACTATGGCTACACCTTC

clone_size: few
d_call: NA
v_call: TRBV19
j_call: TRBJ2-5
cdr3_aa: CASSNSGLETQYF
cdr3_nt: TGTGCCAGTAGTAATTCAGGGTTGGAGACCCAGTACTTC

clone_size: many
d_call: TRBD1
v_call: TRBV12-3/TRBV12-4
j_call: TRBJ2-4
cdr3_aa: CASTLNPRTGVQYF
cdr3_nt: TGTGCCAGCACTTTAAACCCTCGGACAGGGGTTCAGTACTTC

clone_size: few
d_call: TRBD2
v_call: TRBV5-1
j_call: TRBJ2-1
cdr3_aa: CASSAGLAGGPLYNEQFF
cdr3_nt: TGCGCCAGCAGCGCGGGACTAGCGGGAGGGCCGCTCTACAATGAGCAGTTCTTC

clone_size: NA
d_call: NA
v_call: TRBV11-2
j_call: TRBJ2-5
cdr3_aa: CASSLGGMGDEQYF
cdr3_nt: TGTGCCAGCAGCTTAGGCGGGATGGGCGATGAGCAGTACTTC

clone_size: NA
d_call: NA
v_call: TRBV20-1
j_call: TRBJ1-2
cdr3_aa: CSVLDPDRANYGYTF
cdr3_nt: TGCAGTGTCCTGGATCCCGACCGAGCTAACTATGGCTACACCTTC

clone_size: NA
d_call: NA
v_call: TRBV2
j_call: TRBJ2-5
cdr3_aa: CASSGLGLLRDPSGEQYF
cdr3_nt: TGTGCCAGCAGTGGGCTGGGCTTATTGCGGGACCCATCGGGGGAGCAGTACTTC

clone_size: NA
d_call: TRBD2
v_call: TRBV5-6
j_call: TRBJ2-1
cdr3_aa: CASGFGLAGGQTYNEQFF
cdr3_nt: TGTGCCAGCGGGTTTGGGCTAGCGGGGGGGCAAACCTACAATGAGCAGTTCTTC

clone_size: NA
d_call: NA
v_call: TRBV13
j_call: TRBJ2-2
cdr3_aa: CASSSSFVYGELFF
cdr3_nt: TGTGCCAGCAGCTCCTCCTTTGTGTACGGGGAGCTGTTTTTT

clone_size: NA
d_call: TRBD1
v_call: TRBV19
j_call: TRBJ1-2
cdr3_aa: CASSMVDRGLGYTF
cdr3_nt: TGTGCCAGTAGTATGGTCGACAGGGGGCTCGGCTACACCTTC

clone_size: few
d_call: TRBD2
v_call: TRBV20-1
j_call: TRBJ2-3
cdr3_aa: CSARGGLAVTDTQYF
cdr3_nt: TGCAGTGCTAGAGGCGGACTAGCGGTTACAGATACGCAGTATTTT

clone_size: NA
d_call: NA
v_call: TRBV10-3
j_call: TRBJ2-2
cdr3_aa: CAMVGAGELFF
cdr3_nt: TGTGCCATGGTGGGGGCCGGGGAGCTGTTTTTT

clone_size: NA
d_call: NA
v_call: TRBV27
j_call: TRBJ1-2
cdr3_aa: CASSLLPGNPSNYGYTF
cdr3_nt: TGTGCCAGCAGTTTATTACCAGGGAATCCCTCTAACTATGGCTACACCTTC

clone_size: NA
d_call: NA
v_call: TRBV5-4
j_call: TRBJ2-1
cdr3_aa: CASSPTRYGNEQFF
cdr3_nt: TGTGCCAGCAGCCCCACTAGGTACGGCAATGAGCAGTTCTTC

clone_size: few
d_call: NA
v_call: TRBV6-2/TRBV6-3
j_call: TRBJ2-6
cdr3_aa: CASSYRYSGANVLTF
cdr3_nt: TGTGCCAGCAGTTACCGGTACTCTGGGGCCAACGTCCTGACTTTC

clone_size: NA
d_call: NA
v_call: TRBV20-1
j_call: TRBJ1-5
cdr3_aa: CSARTDRDSNQPQHF
cdr3_nt: TGCAGTGCTAGAACAGACAGAGATAGCAATCAGCCCCAGCATTTT

clone_size: NA
d_call: TRBD1
v_call: TRBV24-1
j_call: TRBJ2-3
cdr3_aa: CATSDNRGNPDTQYF
cdr3_nt: TGTGCCACCAGTGACAACAGGGGTAATCCAGATACGCAGTATTTT

clone_size: few
d_call: NA
v_call: TRBV25-1
j_call: TRBJ1-5
cdr3_aa: CASSDVGASNQPQHF
cdr3_nt: TGTGCCAGCAGTGATGTGGGGGCTAGCAATCAGCCCCAGCATTTT

clone_size: few
d_call: TRBD2
v_call: TRBV5-1
j_call: TRBJ2-1
cdr3_aa: CASSKTPRGLASRSYNEQFF
cdr3_nt: TGCGCCAGCAGCAAAACCCCTCGGGGACTAGCTTCTCGCTCCTACAATGAGCAGTTCTTC

clone_size: NA
d_call: NA
v_call: TRBV5-1
j_call: TRBJ2-2
cdr3_aa: CASSLPASGELFF
cdr3_nt: TGCGCCAGCAGCTTACCAGCCTCGGGGGAGCTGTTTTTT

clone_size: NA
d_call: NA
v_call: TRBV12-3/TRBV12-4
j_call: TRBJ2-5
cdr3_aa: CASSPLGAAETQYF
cdr3_nt: TGTGCCAGCAGCCCATTGGGGGCGGCGGAGACCCAGTACTTC

clone_size: many
d_call: NA
v_call: TRBV6-1
j_call: TRBJ1-2
cdr3_aa: CATSQTGYGYTF
cdr3_nt: TGTGCCACCAGTCAGACCGGCTATGGCTACACCTTC

clone_size: NA
d_call: NA
v_call: TRBV7-2
j_call: TRBJ1-4
cdr3_aa: CASRGIGNEKLFF
cdr3_nt: TGTGCCAGCAGGGGGATCGGGAACGAAAAACTGTTTTTT

clone_size: NA
d_call: TRBD2
v_call: TRBV10-2
j_call: TRBJ2-3
cdr3_aa: CASIGSGGDRTDTQYF
cdr3_nt: TGCGCCAGCATTGGGAGCGGGGGGGATCGCACAGATACGCAGTATTTT

clone_size: few
d_call: NA
v_call: TRBV2
j_call: TRBJ2-3
cdr3_aa: CASSEGAGASTDTQYF
cdr3_nt: TGTGCCAGCAGTGAGGGCGCGGGGGCTAGCACAGATACGCAGTATTTT

clone_size: once
d_call: TRBD1
v_call: TRBV9
j_call: TRBJ1-6
cdr3_aa: CASSVGDRGPNSPLHF
cdr3_nt: TGTGCCAGCAGCGTAGGGGACAGGGGGCCTAATTCACCCCTCCACTTT